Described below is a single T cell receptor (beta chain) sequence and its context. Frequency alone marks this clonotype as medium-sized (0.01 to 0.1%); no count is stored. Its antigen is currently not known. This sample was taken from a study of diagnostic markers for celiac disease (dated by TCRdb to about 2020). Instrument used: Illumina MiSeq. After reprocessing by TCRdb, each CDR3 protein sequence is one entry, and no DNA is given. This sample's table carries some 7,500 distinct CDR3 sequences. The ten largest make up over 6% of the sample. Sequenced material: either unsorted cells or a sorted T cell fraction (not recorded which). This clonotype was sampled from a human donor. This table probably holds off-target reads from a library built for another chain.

The CDR3: CASSSTGTGQETQYF. The chain is encoded by TRBV12-3 or TRBV12-4 joined to TRBJ2-5; without DNA, the TCRdb call of TRBD1 cannot be checked. The CDR3 holds 15 amino acids from the cysteine to the phenylalanine. No DNA is recorded.